A selection of T cell receptor beta chains follows, all from one sample in a study of blood T cell repertoires in COVID-19. Clones were sequenced by immunoSEQ multiplex PCR, and TCRdb holds only the in-frame ones, with some missing. In the table there are about 140,000 clones, around 87% of which are singletons. Sequenced input: peripheral blood. The origin of the receptors is a man between 50 and 59 years old who had recovered from COVID-19. CDR3s include the opening cysteine and the closing phenylalanine or tryptophan. Fields, in order: clone size, V gene, D gene, J gene, CDR3 protein, CDR3 DNA. A D gene is named only where the DNA matches it firmly. Clone size is not always given. Where it is, it says once, few, many or a class for expanded clones.

-	TRBV5-1	TRBD2	TRBJ2-5	CASSWGTSGGETQYF	TGCGCCAGCAGCTGGGGGACTAGCGGGGGTGAGACCCAGTACTTC
-	TRBV18	TRBD1	TRBJ1-5	CASSEQGARAQHF	TGTGCCAGTTCCGAACAGGGGGCGCGGGCCCAGCATTTT
-	TRBV4-3	-	TRBJ2-5	CASSLLGAEPETQYF	TGCGCCAGCAGTCTGCTGGGGGCCGAGCCGGAGACCCAGTACTTC
-	TRBV20-1	-	TRBJ1-2	CSAGRGYTF	TGCAGCGCGGGGCGTGGCTACACCTTC
-	TRBV4-2	-	TRBJ1-3	CASSHYLGPSGNTIYF	TGTGCCAGCAGCCATTATTTGGGCCCGAGTGGAAACACCATATATTTT
-	TRBV12-5	-	TRBJ2-7	CASGREIGEQYF	TGTGCTAGTGGCAGGGAAATAGGCGAGCAGTACTTC
-	TRBV19	-	TRBJ1-5	CASSIGLYNQPQHF	TGTGCCAGTAGTATTGGGCTCTACAATCAGCCCCAACATTTT
-	TRBV7-2	TRBD1	TRBJ1-5	CASSWGQGEGQPQHF	TGTGCCAGCAGCTGGGGACAGGGGGAGGGTCAGCCCCAGCATTTT
-	TRBV9	TRBD2	TRBJ2-3	CASSLPTSGSFTDTQYF	TGTGCCAGCAGCCTTCCGACTAGCGGGTCATTCACAGATACGCAGTATTTT
-	TRBV15	-	TRBJ1-1	CATSRDRWGDTEAFF	TGTGCCACCAGCAGAGATAGATGGGGGGATACTGAAGCTTTCTTT
-	TRBV20-1	-	TRBJ2-7	CSARPGHEQYF	TGCAGTGCTAGACCTGGGCACGAGCAGTACTTC
-	TRBV15	TRBD1	TRBJ1-2	CATSRDYRDRGLGNYGYTF	TGTGCCACCAGCAGAGATTACCGGGACAGGGGTTTGGGGAACTATGGCTACACCTTC
few	TRBV7-9	-	TRBJ1-1	CASSLAASSAEAFF	TGTGCCAGCAGCTTAGCAGCTAGCTCGGCTGAAGCTTTCTTT
once	TRBV5-4	-	TRBJ1-5	CASSLDRQPQHF	TGTGCCAGCAGCTTGGATCGTCAGCCCCAGCATTTT
-	TRBV7-9	-	TRBJ1-4	CASSLGLVNEKLFF	TGTGCCAGCAGCTTAGGACTGGTAAATGAAAAACTGTTTTTT
-	TRBV5-1	-	TRBJ1-1	CASSLGGMNTEAFF	TGCGCCAGCAGCTTGGGGGGCATGAACACTGAAGCTTTCTTT
-	TRBV12-3/TRBV12-4	-	TRBJ1-3	CASTGRAENTIYF	TGTGCCAGCACAGGCAGGGCGGAAAACACCATATATTTT
-	TRBV5-4	-	TRBJ1-1	CASSSPAGGVTEAFF	TGTGCCAGCAGCTCCCCGGCGGGGGGTGTCACTGAAGCTTTCTTT
-	TRBV7-2	-	TRBJ2-2	CASSLTGFTGELFF	TGTGCCAGCAGCTTAACCGGTTTCACCGGGGAGCTGTTTTTT
few	TRBV12-3/TRBV12-4	-	TRBJ1-6	CASSLEGNSPLHF	TGTGCCAGCAGTCTGGAGGGGAACTCACCCCTCCACTTT
-	TRBV6-5	-	TRBJ1-2	CASSYSWRVDDYGYTF	TGTGCCAGCAGTTACTCGTGGAGGGTAGACGACTATGGCTACACCTTC
-	TRBV5-1	TRBD1	TRBJ2-7	CASSAKTGGDWHEQYF	TGCGCCAGCAGCGCTAAAACAGGGGGTGATTGGCACGAGCAGTACTTC
-	TRBV27	TRBD1	TRBJ2-7	CASSLLGQGSYEQYF	TGTGCCAGCAGTTTATTAGGACAGGGCTCCTACGAGCAGTACTTC
few	TRBV9	-	TRBJ2-2	CASSVGSGRANTGELFF	TGTGCCAGCAGCGTAGGAAGTGGCAGGGCAAACACCGGGGAGCTGTTTTTT
-	TRBV11-2	TRBD1	TRBJ2-7	CASSPGTGTASYEQYF	TGTGCCAGCAGCCCCGGAACCGGGACAGCTTCCTACGAGCAGTACTTC
-	TRBV6-6	-	TRBJ1-2	CASGRDSTNYGYTF	TGTGCCAGCGGTAGGGACTCTACTAACTATGGCTACACCTTC
-	TRBV6-2/TRBV6-3	-	TRBJ1-1	CASSLSMGRNTEAFF	TGTGCCAGCAGTTTAAGTATGGGGAGGAACACTGAAGCTTTCTTT
once	TRBV3-1/TRBV3-2	TRBD1	TRBJ2-7	CASSQYRGRNYEQYF	TGTGCCAGCAGCCAATACAGGGGGCGCAACTACGAGCAGTACTTC
-	TRBV7-2	TRBD1	TRBJ2-1	CASSPRTGEYEQFF	TGTGCCAGCAGCCCTAGGACAGGGGAATATGAGCAGTTCTTC
-	TRBV4-3	TRBD2	TRBJ2-3	CASSQGLAGSSTDTQYF	TGCGCCAGCAGCCAGGGACTAGCGGGGTCTAGCACAGATACGCAGTATTTT
-	TRBV10-3	TRBD2	TRBJ2-3	CAISLKTSGGTSTDTQYF	TGTGCCATCAGTCTCAAGACTAGCGGGGGTACTAGCACAGATACGCAGTATTTT
once	TRBV6-2/TRBV6-3	TRBD1	TRBJ1-5	CASSLTGGSNQPQHF	TGTGCCAGCAGTCTGACAGGGGGGAGCAATCAGCCCCAGCATTTT
-	TRBV29-1	TRBD1	TRBJ1-2	CSVDTGANYGYTF	TGCAGCGTTGATACAGGGGCCAACTATGGCTACACCTTC
-	TRBV3-1/TRBV3-2	-	TRBJ2-2	CASSLGQAPGTGELFF	TGTGCCAGCAGCCTGGGGCAGGCTCCGGGCACCGGGGAGCTGTTTTTT
-	TRBV10-3	-	TRBJ1-1	CAILKNASTEAFF	TGTGCCATCCTGAAAAATGCGAGCACTGAAGCTTTCTTT
few	TRBV6-2/TRBV6-3	-	TRBJ2-7	CASSEGHSIEQYF	TGTGCCAGCAGTGAGGGACACAGTATCGAGCAGTACTTC
-	TRBV9	-	TRBJ1-5	CASSREGGEQPQHF	TGTGCCAGTAGTCGGGAGGGGGGGGAACAGCCCCAGCATTTT
-	TRBV9	-	TRBJ1-5	CASSVGGQGREPQHF	TGTGCCAGCAGCGTAGGTGGGCAGGGAAGGGAGCCCCAGCATTTT
-	TRBV6-5	-	TRBJ2-5	CASSVGQTRETQYF	TGTGCCAGCAGCGTGGGTCAGACCAGGGAGACCCAGTACTTC
-	TRBV4-3	-	TRBJ1-1	CASSQGLYTEAFF	TGCGCCAGCAGCCAAGGACTTTACACTGAAGCTTTCTTT
-	TRBV18	-	TRBJ2-1	CASSPSGGLYNEQFF	TGTGCCAGCTCACCCTCCGGGGGGCTTTACAATGAGCAGTTCTTC
-	TRBV5-1	-	TRBJ2-2	CASSYRQSTGELFF	TGCGCCAGCAGTTACCGACAGTCCACCGGGGAGCTGTTTTTT
few	TRBV5-1	-	TRBJ1-5	CASSPRKGRNQPQHF	TGCGCCAGCAGCCCGCGTAAGGGGCGCAATCAGCCCCAGCATTTT
-	TRBV2	TRBD2	TRBJ2-5	CASRTGLVQTQYF	TGTGCCAGCAGAACGGGACTAGTACAGACCCAGTACTTC
-	TRBV19	TRBD1	TRBJ1-5	CASRPGGGWPQHF	TGTGCCAGTAGACCAGGGGGTGGTTGGCCCCAGCATTTT
-	TRBV6-5	-	TRBJ1-2	CASSYSGGYGYTF	TGTGCCAGCAGTTACTCCGGAGGCTATGGCTACACCTTC